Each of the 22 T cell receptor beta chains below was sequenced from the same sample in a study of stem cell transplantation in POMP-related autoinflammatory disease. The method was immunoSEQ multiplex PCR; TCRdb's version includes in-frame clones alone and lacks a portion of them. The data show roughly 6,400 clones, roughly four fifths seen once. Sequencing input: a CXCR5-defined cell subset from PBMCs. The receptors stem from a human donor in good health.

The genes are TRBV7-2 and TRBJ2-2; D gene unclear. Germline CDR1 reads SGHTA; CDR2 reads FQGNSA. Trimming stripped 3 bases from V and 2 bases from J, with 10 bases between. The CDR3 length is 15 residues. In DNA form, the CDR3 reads TGTGCCAGCAGCTTCGGCAGCAGAAACACCGGGGAGCTGTTTTTT. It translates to CASSFGSRNTGELFF.

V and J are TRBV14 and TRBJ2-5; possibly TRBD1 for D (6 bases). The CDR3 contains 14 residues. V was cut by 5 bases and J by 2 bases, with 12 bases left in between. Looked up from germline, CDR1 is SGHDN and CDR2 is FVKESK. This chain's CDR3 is CASSTPGQQETQYF. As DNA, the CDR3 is TGTGCCAGCAGCACCCCGGGACAACAAGAGACCCAGTACTTC.

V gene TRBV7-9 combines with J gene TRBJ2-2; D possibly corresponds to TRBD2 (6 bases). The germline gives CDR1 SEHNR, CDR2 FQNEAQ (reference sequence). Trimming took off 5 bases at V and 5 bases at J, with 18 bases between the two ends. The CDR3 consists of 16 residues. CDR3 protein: CASSQRFPGGTGELFF. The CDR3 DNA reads TGTGCCAGCAGCCAACGATTTCCCGGAGGGACCGGGGAGCTGTTTTTT.

The CDR3 nucleotides are TGCAGCGTTAGTCTCTCAGGTTATGAGCAGTTCTTC. Its protein product is CSVSLSGYEQFF. V usage is TRBV29-1 and J usage is TRBJ2-1; D not certain. The germline V gene has CDR1 SQVTM and CDR2 ANQGSEA. The CDR3 extends over 12 amino acids. Trimming removed 5 bases at V and 8 bases at J, with 13 bases between.

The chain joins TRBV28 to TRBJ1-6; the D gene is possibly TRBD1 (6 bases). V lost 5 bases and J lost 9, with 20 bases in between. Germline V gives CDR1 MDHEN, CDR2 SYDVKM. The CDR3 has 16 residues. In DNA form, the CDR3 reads TGTGCCAGCAGTCCGACCGGACAGACTATAACTTCACCCCTCCACTTT. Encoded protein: CASSPTGQTITSPLHF.

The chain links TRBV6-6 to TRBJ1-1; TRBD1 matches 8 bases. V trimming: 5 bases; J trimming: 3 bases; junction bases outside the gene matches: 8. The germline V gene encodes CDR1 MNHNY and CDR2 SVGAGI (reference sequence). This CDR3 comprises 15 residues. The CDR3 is CASSPLNRGYTEAFF. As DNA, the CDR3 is TGTGCCAGCAGTCCCCTGAACAGGGGGTACACTGAAGCTTTCTTT.

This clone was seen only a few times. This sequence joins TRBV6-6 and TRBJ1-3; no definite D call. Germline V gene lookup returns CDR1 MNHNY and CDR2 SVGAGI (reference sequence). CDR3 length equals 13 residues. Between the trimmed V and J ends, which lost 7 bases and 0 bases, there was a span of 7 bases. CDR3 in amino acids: CASMEGSGNTIYF. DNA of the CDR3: TGTGCCAGCATGGAGGGCTCTGGAAACACCATATATTTT.

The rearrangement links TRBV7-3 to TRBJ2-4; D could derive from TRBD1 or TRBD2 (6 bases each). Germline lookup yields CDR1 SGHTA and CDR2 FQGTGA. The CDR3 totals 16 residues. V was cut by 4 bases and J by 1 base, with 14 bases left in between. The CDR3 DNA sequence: TGTGCCAGCAGCTCGGCCGGGGGCACGGCCAAAAACATTCAGTACTTC. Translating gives CASSSAGGTAKNIQYF. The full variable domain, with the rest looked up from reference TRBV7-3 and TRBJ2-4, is GAGVSQTPSNKVTEKGKYVELRCDPISGHTALYWYRQSLGQGPEFLIYFQGTGAADDSGLPNDRFFAVRPEGSVSTLKIQRTERGDSAVYLCASSSAGGTAKNIQYFGAGTRLSVL.

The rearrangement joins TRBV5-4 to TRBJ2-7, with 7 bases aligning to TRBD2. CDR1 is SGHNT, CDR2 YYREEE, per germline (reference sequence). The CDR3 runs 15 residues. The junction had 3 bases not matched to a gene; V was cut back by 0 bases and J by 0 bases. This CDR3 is CASSLGEGFSYEQYF. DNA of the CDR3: TGTGCCAGCAGCTTGGGGGAGGGGTTCTCCTACGAGCAGTACTTC. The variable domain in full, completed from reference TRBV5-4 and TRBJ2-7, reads ETGVTQSPTHLIKTRGQQVTLRCSSQSGHNTVSWYQQALGQGPQFIFQYYREEENGRGNFPPRFSGLQFPNYSSELNVNALELDDSALYLCASSLGEGFSYEQYFGPGTRLTVT.

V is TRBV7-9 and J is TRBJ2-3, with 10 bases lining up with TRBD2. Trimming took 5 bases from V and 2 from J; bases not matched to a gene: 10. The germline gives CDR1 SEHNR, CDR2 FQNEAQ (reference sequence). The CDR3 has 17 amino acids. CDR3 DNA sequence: TGTGCCAGCAGCAGGGGGCTAGCGGGGGTGTCCACAGATACGCAGTATTTT. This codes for CASSRGLAGVSTDTQYF.

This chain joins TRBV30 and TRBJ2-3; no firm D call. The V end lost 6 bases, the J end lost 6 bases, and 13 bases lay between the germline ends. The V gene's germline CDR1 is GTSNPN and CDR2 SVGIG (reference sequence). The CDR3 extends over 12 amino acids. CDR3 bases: TGTGCCTGTCGACCAAACCAGGATACGCAGTATTTT. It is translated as CACRPNQDTQYF.

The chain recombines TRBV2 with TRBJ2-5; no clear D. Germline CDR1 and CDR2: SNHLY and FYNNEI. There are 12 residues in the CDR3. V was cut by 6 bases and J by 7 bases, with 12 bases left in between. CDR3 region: CASRDGSGTQYF. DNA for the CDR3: TGTGCCAGCAGAGACGGCTCCGGGACCCAGTACTTC. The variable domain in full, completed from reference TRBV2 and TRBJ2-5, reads EPEVTQTPSHQVTQMGQEVILRCVPISNHLYFYWYRQILGQKVEFLVSFYNNEISEKSEIFDDQFSVERPDGSNFTLKIRSTKLEDSAMYFCASRDGSGTQYFGPGTRLLVL.

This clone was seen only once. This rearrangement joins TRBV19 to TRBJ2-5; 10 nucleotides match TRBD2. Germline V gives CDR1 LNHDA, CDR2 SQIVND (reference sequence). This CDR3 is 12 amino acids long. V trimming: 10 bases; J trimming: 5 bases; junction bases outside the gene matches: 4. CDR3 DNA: TGTGCCACCCTAGCGGGGGCGGAGACCCAGTACTTC. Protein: CATLAGAETQYF.

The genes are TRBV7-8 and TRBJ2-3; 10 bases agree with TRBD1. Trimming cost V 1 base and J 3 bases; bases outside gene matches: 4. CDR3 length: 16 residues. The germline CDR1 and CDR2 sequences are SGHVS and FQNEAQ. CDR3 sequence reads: CASSLVGDRGTDTQYF. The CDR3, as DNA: TGTGCCAGCAGCTTAGTGGGGGACAGGGGTACAGATACGCAGTATTTT. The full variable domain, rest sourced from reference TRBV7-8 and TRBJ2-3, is GAGVSQSPRYKVAKRGQDVALRCDPISGHVSLFWYQQALGQGPEFLTYFQNEAQLDKSGLPSDRFFAERPEGSVSTLKIQRTQQEDSAVYLCASSLVGDRGTDTQYFGPGTRLTVL.

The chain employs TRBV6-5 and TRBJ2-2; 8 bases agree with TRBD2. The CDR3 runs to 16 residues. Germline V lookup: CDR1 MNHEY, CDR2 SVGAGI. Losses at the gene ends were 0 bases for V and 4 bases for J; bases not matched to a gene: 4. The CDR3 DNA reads TGTGCCAGCAGTTACTCCGGGGGGGGGTCCACCGGGGAGCTGTTTTTT. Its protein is CASSYSGGGSTGELFF.

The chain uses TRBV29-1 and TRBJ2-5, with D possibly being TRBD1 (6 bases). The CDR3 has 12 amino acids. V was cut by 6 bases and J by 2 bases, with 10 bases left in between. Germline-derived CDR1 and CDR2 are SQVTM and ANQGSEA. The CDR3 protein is CSVQGPQETQYF. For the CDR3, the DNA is TGCAGCGTCCAGGGGCCGCAAGAGACCCAGTACTTC.

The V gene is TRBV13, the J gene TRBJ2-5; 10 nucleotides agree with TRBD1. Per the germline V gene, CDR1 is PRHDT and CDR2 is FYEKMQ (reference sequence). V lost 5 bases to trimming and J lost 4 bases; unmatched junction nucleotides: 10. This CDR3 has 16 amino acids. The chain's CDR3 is CASSQRDRGWSETQYF. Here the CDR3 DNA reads TGTGCCAGCAGCCAAAGGGACAGGGGTTGGTCAGAGACCCAGTACTTC.

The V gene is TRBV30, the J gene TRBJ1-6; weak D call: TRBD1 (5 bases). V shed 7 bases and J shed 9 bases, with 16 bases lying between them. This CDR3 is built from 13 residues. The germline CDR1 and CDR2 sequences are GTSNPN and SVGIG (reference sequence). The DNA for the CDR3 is TGTGCCTACCCGGGCCCCGGGGGTTCACCCCTCCACTTT. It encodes CAYPGPGGSPLHF.

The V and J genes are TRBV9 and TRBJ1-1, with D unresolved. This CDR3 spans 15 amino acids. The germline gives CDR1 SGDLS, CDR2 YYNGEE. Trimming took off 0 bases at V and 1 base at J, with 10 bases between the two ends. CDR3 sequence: CASSVAVSENTEAFF. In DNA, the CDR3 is TGTGCCAGCAGCGTAGCTGTCAGCGAGAACACTGAAGCTTTCTTT.

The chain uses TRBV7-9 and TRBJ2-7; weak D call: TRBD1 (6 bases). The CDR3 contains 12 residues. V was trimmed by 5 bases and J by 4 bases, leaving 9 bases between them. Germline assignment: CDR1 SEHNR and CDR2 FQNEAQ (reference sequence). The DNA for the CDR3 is TGTGCCAGCAGCGACAGGTCTTACGAGCAGTACTTC. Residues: CASSDRSYEQYF.

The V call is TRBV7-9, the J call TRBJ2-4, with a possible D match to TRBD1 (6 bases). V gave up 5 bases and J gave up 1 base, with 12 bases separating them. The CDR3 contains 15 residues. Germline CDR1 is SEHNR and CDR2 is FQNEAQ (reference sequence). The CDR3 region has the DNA TGTGCCAGCAGCGCACACACAGGGGCCAAAAACATTCAGTACTTC. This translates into CASSAHTGAKNIQYF.

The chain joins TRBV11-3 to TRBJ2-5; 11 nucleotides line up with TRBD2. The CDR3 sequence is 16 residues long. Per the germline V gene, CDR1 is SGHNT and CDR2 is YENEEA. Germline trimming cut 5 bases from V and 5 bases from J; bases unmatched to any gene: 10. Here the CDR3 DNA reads TGTGCCAGCAGCAGAATAGCGGGGGGGCCCGAGGAGACCCAGTACTTC. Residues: CASSRIAGGPEETQYF.